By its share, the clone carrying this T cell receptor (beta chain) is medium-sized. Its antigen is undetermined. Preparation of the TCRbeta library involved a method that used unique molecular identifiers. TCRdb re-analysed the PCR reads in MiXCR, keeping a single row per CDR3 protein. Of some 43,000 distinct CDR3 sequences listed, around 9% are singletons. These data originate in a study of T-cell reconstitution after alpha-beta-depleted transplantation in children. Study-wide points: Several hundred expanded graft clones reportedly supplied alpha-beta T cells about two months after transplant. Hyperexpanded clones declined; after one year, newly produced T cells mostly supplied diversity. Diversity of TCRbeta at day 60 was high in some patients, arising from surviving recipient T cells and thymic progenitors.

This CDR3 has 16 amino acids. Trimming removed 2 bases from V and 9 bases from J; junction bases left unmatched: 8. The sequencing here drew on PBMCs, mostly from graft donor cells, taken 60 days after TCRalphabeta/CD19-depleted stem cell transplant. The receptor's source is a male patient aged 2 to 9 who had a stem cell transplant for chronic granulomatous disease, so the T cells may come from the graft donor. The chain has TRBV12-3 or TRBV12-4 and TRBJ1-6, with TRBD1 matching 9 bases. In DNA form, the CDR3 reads TGTGCCAGCAGTTTACCATCCGGGACAGGGATTTCACCCCTCCACTTT. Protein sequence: CASSLPSGTGISPLHF.